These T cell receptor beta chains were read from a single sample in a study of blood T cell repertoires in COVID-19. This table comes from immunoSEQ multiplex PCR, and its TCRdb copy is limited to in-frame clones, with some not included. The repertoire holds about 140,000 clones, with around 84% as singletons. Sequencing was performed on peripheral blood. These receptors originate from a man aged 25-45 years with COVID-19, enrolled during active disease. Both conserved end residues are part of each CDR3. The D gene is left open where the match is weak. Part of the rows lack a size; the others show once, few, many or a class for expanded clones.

CASSYSGPYNEQFF TGTGCCAGCAGTTACTCGGGGCCATACAATGAGCAGTTCTTC NA TRBJ2-1 NA TRBV6-2/TRBV6-3
CASSLGGGALLKNGELFF TGTGCCAGCAGCTTGGGGGGAGGGGCGCTTCTGAAGAACGGGGAGCTGTTTTTT TRBD2 TRBJ2-2 NA TRBV5-6
CASSREKLFF TGTGCCAGCAGTCGTGAAAAACTGTTTTTT NA TRBJ1-4 NA TRBV2
CASSQDTRGWGSNQPQHF TGTGCCAGCAGCCAAGATACGCGGGGCTGGGGGAGCAATCAGCCCCAGCATTTT NA TRBJ1-5 NA TRBV3-1/TRBV3-2
CASRRDRGNSPLHF TGTGCCAGCAGGAGAGACAGGGGTAATTCACCCCTCCACTTT TRBD1 TRBJ1-6 NA TRBV28
CASRTRQGNEKLFF TGTGCCAGCAGGACCCGACAGGGGAATGAAAAACTGTTTTTT TRBD1 TRBJ1-4 once TRBV6-5
CASSVGWTSGNEQFF TGTGCCAGCAGCGTAGGCTGGACTAGCGGTAATGAGCAGTTCTTC TRBD2 TRBJ2-1 NA TRBV9
CASSQDLLLNTEAFF TGTGCCAGCAGCCAAGATTTATTATTGAACACTGAAGCTTTCTTT NA TRBJ1-1 NA TRBV4-2
CASSIWQGNEQYF TGTGCCAGTAGTATATGGCAGGGGAACGAGCAGTACTTC NA TRBJ2-7 NA TRBV19
CASMGRGEQYF TGTGCCAGCATGGGGCGGGGCGAGCAGTACTTC NA TRBJ2-7 NA TRBV12-3/TRBV12-4
CASSNSGGREQYF TGTGCCAGCAGTAATTCGGGAGGGCGCGAGCAGTACTTC TRBD2 TRBJ2-7 NA TRBV6-5
CASSLAAVTEAFF TGTGCCAGCAGCTTAGCCGCGGTCACTGAAGCTTTCTTT NA TRBJ1-1 NA TRBV5-5
CASSEMLRSGYTF TGTGCCAGCAGTGAAATGTTGAGAAGTGGCTACACCTTC NA TRBJ1-2 NA TRBV6-1
CASSQDRLAVSYNEQFF TGCGCCAGCAGCCAAGATCGACTAGCGGTCTCCTACAATGAGCAGTTCTTC TRBD2 TRBJ2-1 NA TRBV4-3
CASSQGGEGWYGYTF TGCGCCAGCAGCCAAGGCGGGGAGGGTTGGTATGGCTACACCTTC NA TRBJ1-2 NA TRBV4-1
CASSADRGYEQFF TGTGCCAGCAGCGCGGACAGGGGGTATGAGCAGTTCTTC TRBD1 TRBJ2-1 NA TRBV7-9
CASSQRLAGGTYNEQFF TGTGCCAGCAGCCAGAGACTAGCGGGAGGAACCTACAATGAGCAGTTCTTC TRBD2 TRBJ2-1 NA TRBV4-2
CASSLVVSTDTQYF TGTGCCAGCAGCTTGGTAGTTAGCACAGATACGCAGTATTTT NA TRBJ2-3 once TRBV5-6